Listed here are 19 T cell receptor gamma chains from one sample, sequenced in a study of gamma delta lymphoproliferative disorders and STAT genes. TCRdb reanalysed the multiplex PCR reads via CATT. The sample includes 1,500 to 2,500 gamma-chain clones, roughly 7% seen only once; the top ten take 55% to 70%. Sequencing used genomic DNA taken from PBMCs of patients and controls. Material: blood. These TCRs come from a human donor with gamma-delta T-cell large granular lymphocyte leukemia.

By frequency in the sample, this clone is medium-sized. The chain combines TRGV9 with TRGJ1 or TRGJ2. The J gene, not given by TCRdb, was assigned here from a germline match of the nucleotide sequence. The germline CDR1 and CDR2 sequences are GITISATS and ISYDGTV (reference sequence). This CDR3 is built from 13 residues. Trimming took 1 base from V and 5 from J; bases not matched to a gene: 5. Here the CDR3 reads CALWEVLDYKKLF. CDR3 coding DNA: TGTGCCTTGTGGGAGGTCCTGGATTATAAGAAACTCTTT.

This clone was seen a handful of times. TCRdb gives a protein that differs at residue 7 from what the DNA encodes, so the protein here is translated from the DNA. The chain is built from TRGV9 and TRGJ1 or TRGJ2. TCRdb lists no J gene, so it was determined here by aligning the DNA to germline. Germline V gives CDR1 GITISATS, CDR2 ISYDGTV (reference sequence). The CDR3 covers 12 residues. V shed 0 bases, J shed 7 bases, and the junction held 3 bases outside the gene matches. CDR3 amino acids: CALWEVPYKKLF. The CDR3 DNA sequence: TGTGCCTTGTGGGAGGTGCCCTATAAGAAACTCTTT.

The J gene is TRGJ1 or TRGJ2, the V gene TRGV9. No J gene was available from TCRdb, and it was assigned here by a germline match of the DNA. The germline gives CDR1 GITISATS, CDR2 ISYDGTV (reference sequence). Germline trimming cut 0 bases from V and 9 bases from J; bases unmatched to any gene: 11. The CDR3 is 14 amino acids. CDR3 in DNA: TGTGCCTTGTGGGAGGTGCAAGTCCATGCTAAGAAACTCTTT. Its translation is CALWEVQVHAKKLF.

This clone is categorized as medium-sized. V and J are TRGV11 and TRGJP2. Here the J gene was assigned by germline matching of the DNA, as TCRdb has none. TRGV11 is an ORF; its function is uncertain. The CDR3 sequence is 15 residues long. V was pared by 6 bases and J by 8 bases, with 12 bases of the junction left unmatched. The CDR3 protein is CACWIVGGGDWIKTF. CDR3 coding DNA: TGTGCCTGCTGGATTGTGGGAGGGGGGGATTGGATCAAGACGTTT.

In its sample, this clone is medium-sized. The rearrangement links TRGV9 to TRGJP1. No J gene was available from TCRdb, and it was assigned here by a germline match of the DNA. The CDR3 spans 14 residues. Looked up from germline, CDR1 is GITISATS and CDR2 is ISYDGTV (reference sequence). J was trimmed by 2 bases and V by 0 bases; bases with no gene match: 0. CDR3 loop: CALWEVTTGWFKIF. The CDR3 nucleotides are TGTGCCTTGTGGGAGGTGACCACTGGTTGGTTCAAGATATTT.

This clone is medium-sized. The DNA is omitted, as the CDR3 cannot be located on it reliably, and the CDR3 follows TCRdb's listing. No J gene was called, and the V gene is TRGV11. TRGV11 is classed as an ORF, of uncertain function. The CDR3 is 16 amino acids in total, end residues counted. Here the CDR3 reads CTTVPAGLGPWGKKLF.

The sample holds many counts of this clone. The V gene is TRGV8, the J gene TRGJP1. Because TCRdb records no J gene, it was assigned here through a match of the DNA to germline. The trim removed 4 bases at V and 4 bases at J, leaving 3 bases unmatched. Germline-derived CDR1 and CDR2 are VENAVY and YDSYNSRV. The CDR3 has 13 amino acids. CDR3 amino acids: CATWDSTGWFKIF. Written as DNA, the CDR3 is TGTGCCACCTGGGACAGCACTGGTTGGTTCAAGATATTT.

Here the V gene is TRGV3, but the J gene went uncalled. This CDR3 has 9 residues. Germline V gives CDR1 VTNTFY, CDR2 YDVSTARD (reference sequence). CDR3 bases: TGTGCCACCTTACTGAAGGAACTCTTT. It is translated as CATLLKELF.

This clone is medium-sized within its sample. The chain uses TRGV2 and TRGJP2. TCRdb offers no J gene call, so here the DNA was matched to germline to obtain one. V lost 1 base to trimming and J lost 8 bases; unmatched junction nucleotides: 7. The CDR3 length is 14 residues. Germline assignment: CDR1 EGSNGY and CDR2 YDSYNSKV. The CDR3 DNA sequence: TGTGCCACCTGGGACGGCGGGGGGGATTGGATCAAGACGTTT. Residues: CATWDGGGDWIKTF.

By proportion, this clone is medium-sized. The junction departs from the called germline gene at one end, perhaps through a read error. The chain links TRGV10 to TRGJP1. The J gene is not listed in TCRdb, so it was assigned here from a DNA match to germline. TRGV10 is noted as an ORF with a role that remains uncertain. This CDR3 has 9 amino acids. CDR3 nucleotides: TGCGCCGGGGATTGGTTCAAGATATTT. Its translation: CAGDWFKIF.

This clone rates as medium-sized. Other nucleotide sequences in the sample specify the same CDR3. The J gene is TRGJP, the V gene TRGV9. No J gene is reported in TCRdb; it was inferred here by comparing the DNA with germline. The germline gives CDR1 GITISATS, CDR2 ISYDGTV (reference sequence). CDR3 length equals 16 residues. J was trimmed by 5 bases and V by 0 bases; bases with no gene match: 1. The CDR3 sequence: CALWEVEELGKKIKVF. In nucleotides, the CDR3 is TGTGCCTTGTGGGAGGTGGAAGAGTTGGGCAAAAAAATCAAGGTATTT.

This clone is deemed medium-sized. This sequence joins TRGV3 and TRGJ1 or TRGJ2. Here the J gene was assigned by germline matching of the DNA, as TCRdb has none. This CDR3 contains 15 residues. CDR1 is VTNTFY and CDR2 is YDVSTARD in the germline V gene (reference sequence). Trimming removed 0 bases from V and 6 bases from J; junction bases left unmatched: 11. The CDR3 DNA reads TGTGCCACCTGGGACAGGCGGAATATATGTTATAAGAAACTCTTT. Encoded protein: CATWDRRNICYKKLF.

This clone was counted between two and nine times. The chain's CDR3 is CALWVKELGKKIKVF. The CDR3 coding sequence is TGTGCCTTGTGGGTTAAAGAGTTGGGCAAAAAAATCAAGGTATTT. The V call is TRGV9, the J call TRGJP. No J gene is reported in TCRdb; it was inferred here by comparing the DNA with germline. CDR1 is GITISATS and CDR2 is ISYDGTV in the germline V gene (reference sequence). Trimming removed 5 bases from V and 5 bases from J; junction bases left unmatched: 3. This CDR3 has 15 residues.

On this clone itself: At one boundary the junction diverges from the germline segment, which might be a read error. This chain links TRGV10 with TRGJ1 or TRGJ2. The J gene was missing in TCRdb and was found by matching the end of the DNA to germline. TRGV10 is recorded as an ORF, its role being uncertain. This CDR3 has 11 amino acids. This CDR3 is CSVGLGDKKLF. CDR3 sequence (DNA): TGCAGCGTGGGATTGGGTGATAAGAAACTCTTT.

The CDR3 region is CATWGHAKKLF. CDR3 bases: TGTGCCACCTGGGGACACGCTAAGAAACTCTTT. The chain has TRGV8 and TRGJ1 or TRGJ2. TCRdb gives no J gene; it was assigned here by matching the DNA to germline. CDR3 length: 11 residues. The V and J ends lost 5 bases and 9 bases, in that order; junction bases with no gene match: 7. From germline, CDR1 is VENAVY and CDR2 YDSYNSRV.

This clone has ten or more counts. The same CDR3 arises from other DNA sequences in this sample as well. The V gene is TRGV9, the J gene TRGJ1 or TRGJ2. No J gene is reported in TCRdb; it was inferred here by comparing the DNA with germline. The J segment lost 6 bases and the V segment lost 0 bases, leaving 2 bases of the junction unmatched. The CDR3 length is 12 residues. CDR1 GITISATS and CDR2 ISYDGTV come from the germline V gene (reference sequence). The DNA of the CDR3 is TGTGCCTTGTGGGAGGTGCGTTATAAGAAACTCTTT. Protein: CALWEVRYKKLF.

By sample share, this clone is medium-sized (0.01 to 0.1%). The chain uses TRGV10 and TRGJ1 or TRGJ2. The J gene is not listed in TCRdb, so it was assigned here from a DNA match to germline. TRGV10 is an open reading frame, and its role is uncertain. The CDR3 length is 9 residues. J lost 9 bases, V lost 13 bases, and 7 bases had no gene match. CDR3 coding DNA: TGTGCTGATTCAACTAAGAAACTCTTT. Its translation is CADSTKKLF.

By sample share, this clone is medium-sized. V and J are TRGV8 and TRGJ1 or TRGJ2. TCRdb gives no J gene; it was assigned here by matching the DNA to germline. CDR1 and CDR2 (germline): VENAVY, YDSYNSRV. This CDR3 has 10 residues. V gave up 3 bases and J gave up 10 bases; unmatched junction bases: 3. The chain's CDR3 is CATWDCKKLF. In DNA form, the CDR3 reads TGTGCCACCTGGGATTGCAAGAAACTCTTT.

The rearrangement uses TRGV9 and TRGJ1 or TRGJ2. Since TCRdb gives no J gene, matching the DNA to germline was used here to assign it. This CDR3 is built from 9 residues. The germline CDR1 and CDR2 sequences are GITISATS and ISYDGTV (reference sequence). After removal of 11 bases from V and 8 bases from J, the junction contained 6 bases not matched to a gene. The CDR3 loop is CASHNKKLF. CDR3 DNA sequence: TGTGCCTCTCATAATAAGAAACTCTTT.